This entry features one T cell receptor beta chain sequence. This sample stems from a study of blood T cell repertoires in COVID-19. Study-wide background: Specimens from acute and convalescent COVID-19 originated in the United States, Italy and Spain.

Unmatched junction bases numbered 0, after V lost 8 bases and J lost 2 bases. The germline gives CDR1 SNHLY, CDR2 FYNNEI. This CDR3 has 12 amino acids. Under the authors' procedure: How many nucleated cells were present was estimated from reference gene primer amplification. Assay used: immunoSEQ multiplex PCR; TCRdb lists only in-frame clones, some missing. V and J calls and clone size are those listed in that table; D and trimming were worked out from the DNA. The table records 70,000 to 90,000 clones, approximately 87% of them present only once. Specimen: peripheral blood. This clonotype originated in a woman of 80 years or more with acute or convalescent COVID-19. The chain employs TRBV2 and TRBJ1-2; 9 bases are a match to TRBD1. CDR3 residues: CASGTGNYGYTF. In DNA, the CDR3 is TGTGCCAGCGGGACAGGGAACTATGGCTACACCTTC.